This T cell receptor beta chain came from a study of blood T cell repertoires in COVID-19. Study details: PBMCs, B-cell-depleted T cells, or T cells were the source of the cDNA or gDNA that made up the material.

The CDR3 length is 14 residues. The V gene end was trimmed by 5 bases and the J gene end by 6 bases; junction bases not matched to a gene: 7. Germline values: CDR1 MNHEY, CDR2 SMNVEV (reference sequence). Repertoires were generated with immunoSEQ multiplex PCR, while TCRdb's copy carries only in-frame clones and drops some. The sample has fewer than 85,000 clones, roughly four fifths seen once. Seattle patients were enrolled while actively infected and followed longitudinally. This TCR was sampled from a young man with COVID-19, enrolled during active disease. The sample taken for sequencing was peripheral blood. The V and J genes are TRBV27 and TRBJ2-5; TRBD1 matches 9 bases. CDR3 DNA sequence: TGTGCCAGCAGTGCAAGACAGGGGGGAAAGACCCAGTACTTC. This gives the protein CASSARQGGKTQYF.